This TCR beta chain was recorded in a study of control samples from healthy donors and cancer patients. Sequencing used immunoSEQ multiplex PCR; TCRdb keeps in-frame clones, though not all of them. The data show 95,000 to 150,000 clones, about nine tenths seen once. Germline trimming cut 0 bases from V and 2 bases from J; bases unmatched to any gene: 4. From germline, CDR1 is GTSNPN and CDR2 SVGIG (reference sequence). The CDR3 length is 15 residues. The sequencing sample was made of blood. The V gene is TRBV30, the J gene TRBJ1-2, with TRBD1 matching 9 bases. The TCR sequence derives from a man aged 40-49 years in good health. The CDR3 DNA is TGTGCCTGGAGTGTAACAGGGGGCTCGAACTATGGCTACACCTTC. This translates into CAWSVTGGSNYGYTF.